Following are 16 T cell receptor beta chains from one sample sequenced in a study of radiotherapy plus CTLA-4 blockade in lung cancer (dated by TCRdb to 2016 to 2019). Libraries were made using the immunoSEQ multiplex PCR assay. TCRdb stores this immuneACCESS table with in-frame sequences only. Part of the clones is absent; in the studies checked, under half of the shortfall reflects unresolved V genes, and no reason is known for the rest. The sample yields approximately 70,000 clones; roughly 76% were counted once. The ten largest clones take up roughly 15% of the sample. The specimen comprised peripheral blood, sampled from a patient treated with radiotherapy plus ipilimumab. Receptors were obtained from a human donor with non-small cell lung cancer whose response to radiotherapy plus ipilimumab could not be evaluated. Some clones in this sample may be carry-over from other donors' samples.

The V and J genes are TRBV13 and TRBJ2-4, with D possibly matching TRBD2 (5 bases). Germline CDR1 is PRHDT and CDR2 is FYEKMQ (reference sequence). This CDR3 spans 13 amino acids. The V end was cut by 5 bases, the J end by 6 bases, with 11 bases between. The CDR3 nucleotides read TGTGCCAGCAGCCCCCGCGGGCCAAACATTCAGTACTTC. It yields the protein CASSPRGPNIQYF.

The gene calls are TRBV7-8 and TRBJ1-2; D possibly corresponds to TRBD1 (6 bases). CDR1 SGHVS and CDR2 FQNEAQ come from the germline V gene. The CDR3 totals 13 residues. V lost 5 bases and J 5 bases, leaving 12 bases between the germline ends. CDR3 DNA: TGTGCCAGCAGCGGTACAGGGTTTTATGGCTACACCTTC. Protein sequence: CASSGTGFYGYTF.

As DNA, the CDR3 is TGTGCCAGCAGACCTACAGGGGGCTTGTATAATTCACCCCTCCACTTT. This codes for CASRPTGGLYNSPLHF. The V gene is TRBV27, the J gene TRBJ1-6, with TRBD1 matching over 9 bases. After removal of 6 bases from V and 4 bases from J, the junction contained 7 bases not matched to a gene. The length of the CDR3 is 16 residues. Germline V gene lookup returns CDR1 MNHEY and CDR2 SMNVEV (reference sequence).

There are a few counts of this clone. The gene calls are TRBV2 and TRBJ2-7, with D unresolved. V was pared by 5 bases and J by 2 bases, with 4 bases between. Germline-derived CDR1 and CDR2 are SNHLY and FYNNEI. The CDR3 length is 11 residues. The CDR3 spells CASSPAYEQYF. The CDR3, as DNA: TGTGCCAGCAGTCCCGCCTACGAGCAGTACTTC.

J is TRBJ2-5 and V is TRBV5-1; 10 positions agree with TRBD2. This CDR3 comprises 17 residues. V shed 0 bases and J 4 bases; nucleotides not matched to a gene: 9. Per germline, CDR1 SGHRS and CDR2 YFSETQ. CDR3 loop: CASSLAGVAGGGETQYF. The CDR3 DNA sequence: TGCGCCAGCAGCTTGGCCGGTGTAGCGGGGGGAGGAGAGACCCAGTACTTC.

The chain combines TRBV12-5 with TRBJ2-2; D perhaps matches TRBD1 (5 bases). There are 17 residues in the CDR3. In germline, CDR1 is LGHNT, CDR2 FRNRAP. V shed 6 bases and J shed 2 bases, with 19 bases lying between them. CDR3 loop: CASGPPSAGPNTGELFF. The DNA of the CDR3 is TGTGCTAGTGGCCCCCCCTCGGCAGGGCCAAACACCGGGGAGCTGTTTTTT.

The chain joins TRBV2 to TRBJ2-7, with TRBD1 matching over 9 bases. Germline CDR1 SNHLY, CDR2 FYNNEI. J was trimmed by 2 bases and V by 11 bases; bases with no gene match: 4. This CDR3 spans 12 amino acids. This CDR3 reads CAGQGTTYEQYF. The CDR3 DNA reads TGTGCCGGACAGGGGACAACCTACGAGCAGTACTTC.

This chain joins TRBV28 and TRBJ2-7; D is unclear. The CDR3 has 13 residues. Trimming stripped 6 bases from V and 2 bases from J, with 11 bases between. Germline V gene data show CDR1 as MDHEN and CDR2 as SYDVKM. CDR3 coding DNA: TGTGCCAGCAGGTCCCAGAAAACCTACGAGCAGTACTTC. Encoded protein: CASRSQKTYEQYF.

This clone was detected only once. The chain carries TRBV5-1 and TRBJ2-5; 10 bases line up with TRBD2. The CDR3 covers 16 residues. V was clipped by 4 bases and J by 5 bases; unmatched bases: 11. The V gene's germline CDR1 is SGHRS and CDR2 YFSETQ. CDR3 sequence reads: CASSPSGGSSGETQYF. Here the CDR3 DNA reads TGCGCCAGCAGCCCTAGCGGGGGATCGTCAGGGGAGACCCAGTACTTC. The entire variable domain, with the rest obtained from reference TRBV5-1 and TRBJ2-5, is as follows: KAGVTQTPRYLIKTRGQQVTLSCSPISGHRSVSWYQQTPGQGLQFLFEYFSETQRNKGNFPGRFSGRQFSNSRSEMNVSTLELGDSALYLCASSPSGGSSGETQYFGPGTRLLVL.

This chain links TRBV5-1 with TRBJ1-4, with 8 bases fitting TRBD1. The CDR3 spans 13 residues. In germline, CDR1 is SGHRS, CDR2 YFSETQ. V shed 0 bases and J 11 bases; nucleotides not matched to a gene: 3. CDR3 DNA sequence: TGCGCCAGCAGCTTGGGGACAGGGAGGAAACTGTTTTTT. It specifies CASSLGTGRKLFF.

This clone was seen only a few times. The chain carries TRBV29-1 and TRBJ2-7, with TRBD1 as a possible D gene (6 bases). This CDR3 comprises 13 residues. Trimming took 1 base from V and 4 from J, leaving 11 bases between them. Looked up from germline, CDR1 is SQVTM and CDR2 is ANQGSEA. CDR3 protein: CSVEGTGTYEQYF. The CDR3 bases are TGCAGCGTTGAAGGAACAGGGACGTACGAGCAGTACTTC.

This sequence joins TRBV29-1 and TRBJ2-3; 9 positions match TRBD1. CDR3 size: 13 residues. After removal of 3 bases from V and 6 bases from J, the junction contained 4 bases not matched to a gene. Germline V CDR1 and CDR2: SQVTM, ANQGSEA. The CDR3 region is CSVEGQGWDTQYF. In DNA form, the CDR3 reads TGCAGCGTTGAGGGACAGGGATGGGATACGCAGTATTTT.

The chain combines TRBV19 with TRBJ2-3, with a tentative D call TRBD2 (5 bases). Germline V lookup: CDR1 LNHDA, CDR2 SQIVND (reference sequence). The CDR3 has 13 residues. V was trimmed by 5 bases and J by 2 bases, leaving 8 bases between them. CDR3 coding DNA: TGTGCCAGTAGTCTCGGGGACACAGATACGCAGTATTTT. Translating it yields CASSLGDTDTQYF.

The genes are TRBV27 and TRBJ1-6, with a weak D call TRBD1 (6 bases). Deletions cut 4 bases from V and 12 bases from J, with 19 bases between. Germline CDR1 and CDR2: MNHEY and SMNVEV (reference sequence). The CDR3 consists of 15 residues. CDR3 residues: CASSSPLGTRGPLHF. DNA of the CDR3: TGTGCCAGCAGTTCCCCCCTGGGGACAAGGGGACCCCTCCACTTT.

The rearrangement uses TRBV6-1 and TRBJ1-1, with D unclear. Trimming took 6 bases from V and 1 from J, leaving 9 bases between them. The CDR3 is 13 residues long. Germline V CDR1 and CDR2: MNHNS, SASEGT. DNA for the CDR3: TGTGCCAGCAGCCCGGAGTGGAACACTGAAGCTTTCTTT. Protein: CASSPEWNTEAFF.

CDR3 bases: TGTGCCAGCAGCGCCAGTTCGACAGGGTCAGATACGCAGTATTTT. Its protein is CASSASSTGSDTQYF. V usage is TRBV9 and J usage is TRBJ2-3; 7 bases line up with TRBD1. The CDR3 runs to 15 residues. Germline loops: CDR1 SGDLS, CDR2 YYNGEE. Germline trimming cut 3 bases from V and 4 bases from J; bases unmatched to any gene: 8.